Listed below are T cell receptor beta chains from one sample, sequenced in a study of blood T cell repertoires in COVID-19. Assay used: immunoSEQ multiplex PCR; TCRdb lists only in-frame clones, some missing. The sample yields 150,000 to 200,000 clones, 94% seen once. Material for sequencing was peripheral blood. These receptors were obtained from a man in his thirties or forties with COVID-19, enrolled during active disease. CDR3s include the opening cysteine and the closing phenylalanine or tryptophan. The order of the fields is J gene, clone size, V gene, D gene, CDR3 DNA, CDR3 protein. A D gene is named only where the DNA matches it firmly. Clone size is shown for a subset of rows, as once, few, many or a class of expanded clone.

j_call: TRBJ1-4
clone_size: -
v_call: TRBV2
d_call: -
cdr3_nt: TGTGCCAGCAGTGAAGCGCTTCGGGGTGGTCAGTTTTTT
cdr3_aa: CASSEALRGGQFF

j_call: TRBJ1-1
clone_size: -
v_call: TRBV9
d_call: -
cdr3_nt: TGTGCCAGCAGCGTTTCCGGGGTTAGTGACACTGAAGCTTTCTTT
cdr3_aa: CASSVSGVSDTEAFF

j_call: TRBJ2-3
clone_size: -
v_call: TRBV6-5
d_call: TRBD2
cdr3_nt: TGTGCCAGCAGTTCTCTAGCGGGGGCCACAGATACGCAGTATTTT
cdr3_aa: CASSSLAGATDTQYF

j_call: TRBJ1-3
clone_size: -
v_call: TRBV2
d_call: -
cdr3_nt: TGTGCCAGCAGTGTCAGGCAGTCTGGAAACACCATATATTTT
cdr3_aa: CASSVRQSGNTIYF

j_call: TRBJ1-1
clone_size: -
v_call: TRBV29-1
d_call: TRBD1
cdr3_nt: TGCAGCGCTGGGCTCGCAGGGGGCACTGAAGCTTTCTTT
cdr3_aa: CSAGLAGGTEAFF

j_call: TRBJ1-5
clone_size: -
v_call: TRBV11-2
d_call: -
cdr3_nt: TGTGCCAGCAGCTTAGTAGGGGTCAATCAGCCCCAGCATTTT
cdr3_aa: CASSLVGVNQPQHF

j_call: TRBJ1-2
clone_size: -
v_call: TRBV2
d_call: TRBD1
cdr3_nt: TGTGCCAGCTCTGAGACAGGGGGCAGTGGCTACACCTTC
cdr3_aa: CASSETGGSGYTF

j_call: TRBJ1-6
clone_size: -
v_call: TRBV6-2/TRBV6-3
d_call: -
cdr3_nt: TGTGCCAGCAGCCCCAGGGGTTCACCCCTCCACTTT
cdr3_aa: CASSPRGSPLHF

j_call: TRBJ1-5
clone_size: -
v_call: TRBV7-9
d_call: -
cdr3_nt: TGTGCCAGCAGCTTAGCTGGGAGGGGGCAGCCCCAGCATTTT
cdr3_aa: CASSLAGRGQPQHF

j_call: TRBJ2-7
clone_size: -
v_call: TRBV5-1
d_call: -
cdr3_nt: TGCGCCAGCAGCTTGGGGCCGGGGATTCCCCCTACCTACGAGCAGTACTTC
cdr3_aa: CASSLGPGIPPTYEQYF

j_call: TRBJ2-7
clone_size: -
v_call: TRBV5-3
d_call: TRBD1
cdr3_nt: TGTGCCAGAAGCTTAAGGGACAGGGGCTACGAGCAGTACTTC
cdr3_aa: CARSLRDRGYEQYF

j_call: TRBJ2-2
clone_size: -
v_call: TRBV14
d_call: -
cdr3_nt: TGTGCCAGCAGCCAAACTAGGATCGCGAACACCGGGGAGCTATTTTTT
cdr3_aa: CASSQTRIANTGELFF

j_call: TRBJ1-2
clone_size: -
v_call: TRBV18
d_call: -
cdr3_nt: TGTGCCAGCTCACCAACGGGGGGTGGTGATGGCTACACCTTC
cdr3_aa: CASSPTGGGDGYTF

j_call: TRBJ2-1
clone_size: -
v_call: TRBV5-1
d_call: TRBD2
cdr3_nt: TGCGCCAGCAGCCCCCTAGCGGGGGGAGACAATGAGCAGTTCTTC
cdr3_aa: CASSPLAGGDNEQFF

j_call: TRBJ1-1
clone_size: -
v_call: TRBV9
d_call: -
cdr3_nt: TGTGCCAGCAGCGCCCAACAGGGAGGGGAGGGCACTGAAGCTTTCTTT
cdr3_aa: CASSAQQGGEGTEAFF

j_call: TRBJ1-2
clone_size: -
v_call: TRBV7-3
d_call: -
cdr3_nt: TGTGCCAGCAGCTTAACGGCAGGGGTTCACTATGGCTACACCTTC
cdr3_aa: CASSLTAGVHYGYTF

j_call: TRBJ1-4
clone_size: -
v_call: TRBV7-9
d_call: -
cdr3_nt: TGTGCCAGCAGCATCAGCGGGGCAACTAATGAAAAACTGTTTTTT
cdr3_aa: CASSISGATNEKLFF

j_call: TRBJ1-5
clone_size: -
v_call: TRBV6-1
d_call: -
cdr3_nt: TGTGCCAGCAGTGATTCCAGTATTTATCAGCCCCAGCATTTT
cdr3_aa: CASSDSSIYQPQHF

j_call: TRBJ1-1
clone_size: once
v_call: TRBV9
d_call: -
cdr3_nt: TGTGCCAGCAGCCCTTCGGGAGGAGGAGGTGATTACACTGAAGCTTTCTTT
cdr3_aa: CASSPSGGGGDYTEAFF

j_call: TRBJ1-1
clone_size: once
v_call: TRBV5-4
d_call: -
cdr3_nt: TGTGCCAGCAGCTTGAAGGAGGACACTGAAGCTTTCTTT
cdr3_aa: CASSLKEDTEAFF

j_call: TRBJ1-1
clone_size: -
v_call: TRBV2
d_call: TRBD1
cdr3_nt: TGTGCCAGTAATACCTGGGACAGGGGGATCACTGAAGCTTTCTTT
cdr3_aa: CASNTWDRGITEAFF

j_call: TRBJ2-1
clone_size: -
v_call: TRBV4-1
d_call: -
cdr3_nt: TGCGCCAGCAGCCTGGGGTCGACAGGTTACAATGAGCAGTTCTTC
cdr3_aa: CASSLGSTGYNEQFF

j_call: TRBJ1-1
clone_size: -
v_call: TRBV19
d_call: -
cdr3_nt: TGTGCCAGTAGGTTAAGCCAGAACACTGAAGCTTTCTTT
cdr3_aa: CASRLSQNTEAFF

j_call: TRBJ1-6
clone_size: once
v_call: TRBV2
d_call: TRBD1
cdr3_nt: TGTGCCAGCGACAGGGAGAGCTCCTATAATTCACCCCTCCACTTT
cdr3_aa: CASDRESSYNSPLHF

j_call: TRBJ2-1
clone_size: -
v_call: TRBV6-6
d_call: TRBD2
cdr3_nt: TGTGCCAGCAGCGGGACTAGCGGGGGGGACAATGAGCAGTTCTTC
cdr3_aa: CASSGTSGGDNEQFF

j_call: TRBJ2-7
clone_size: once
v_call: TRBV10-3
d_call: TRBD1
cdr3_nt: TGTGCCATCAGTGTTGACAGGGTGGGCTACGAGCAGTACTTC
cdr3_aa: CAISVDRVGYEQYF

j_call: TRBJ1-2
clone_size: -
v_call: TRBV19
d_call: -
cdr3_nt: TGTGCCAGTACCATGCCAGGGATTAACTATGGCTACACCTTC
cdr3_aa: CASTMPGINYGYTF

j_call: TRBJ2-2
clone_size: -
v_call: TRBV9
d_call: -
cdr3_nt: TGTGCCAGCAGCTCCGAGGGGGGGCCCACCGGGGAGCTGTTTTTT
cdr3_aa: CASSSEGGPTGELFF

j_call: TRBJ2-7
clone_size: -
v_call: TRBV11-2
d_call: TRBD1
cdr3_nt: TGTGCCAGCAGCTTGGCCGGAGACAGGGTCCACGAGCAGTACTTC
cdr3_aa: CASSLAGDRVHEQYF

j_call: TRBJ2-5
clone_size: -
v_call: TRBV18
d_call: TRBD1
cdr3_nt: TGTGCCAGCTCGATGAACCGGGACAGGAAAGAGACCCAGTACTTC
cdr3_aa: CASSMNRDRKETQYF

j_call: TRBJ2-2
clone_size: -
v_call: TRBV12-1
d_call: -
cdr3_nt: TGTGCCAGCAGAGACAGGGGAAGTGAAAACGGGGAGCTGTTTTTT
cdr3_aa: CASRDRGSENGELFF

j_call: TRBJ2-7
clone_size: -
v_call: TRBV29-1
d_call: TRBD1
cdr3_nt: TGCAGCGGGACAGGCCTCTACGAGCAGTACTTC
cdr3_aa: CSGTGLYEQYF

j_call: TRBJ1-1
clone_size: -
v_call: TRBV6-1
d_call: -
cdr3_nt: TGTGCCAGCAGTGAAACGGGGGAGAACACTGAAGCTTTCTTT
cdr3_aa: CASSETGENTEAFF

j_call: TRBJ1-3
clone_size: -
v_call: TRBV2
d_call: TRBD1
cdr3_nt: TGTGCCAGCAGCCTCCCGGGACAGGGGACTGGAAACACCATATATTTT
cdr3_aa: CASSLPGQGTGNTIYF

j_call: TRBJ1-2
clone_size: -
v_call: TRBV7-3
d_call: -
cdr3_nt: TGTGCCAGCAGCTATCGGGGGGCTGATGGCTACACCTTC
cdr3_aa: CASSYRGADGYTF

j_call: TRBJ1-6
clone_size: -
v_call: TRBV9
d_call: TRBD1
cdr3_nt: TGTGCCAGCAGCGTGGAGACAGGGCGGAATTCACCCCTCCACTTT
cdr3_aa: CASSVETGRNSPLHF

j_call: TRBJ1-2
clone_size: once
v_call: TRBV5-1
d_call: TRBD1
cdr3_nt: TGCGCCAGCAGCTTGGGTACAGGGGGCGGCTATGGCTACACCTTC
cdr3_aa: CASSLGTGGGYGYTF

j_call: TRBJ1-1
clone_size: -
v_call: TRBV19
d_call: -
cdr3_nt: TGTGCCAGTAGTGCACGGACACGGACTGAAGCTTTCTTT
cdr3_aa: CASSARTRTEAFF

j_call: TRBJ1-5
clone_size: -
v_call: TRBV7-9
d_call: -
cdr3_nt: TGTGCCAGCAGCCTCGGAGGGGGGGATCAGCCCCAGCATTTT
cdr3_aa: CASSLGGGDQPQHF

j_call: TRBJ1-2
clone_size: -
v_call: TRBV2
d_call: -
cdr3_nt: TGTGCCAGCAGGGCCCGCGATCGGGGAAACTATGGCTACACCTTC
cdr3_aa: CASRARDRGNYGYTF

j_call: TRBJ2-5
clone_size: -
v_call: TRBV2
d_call: TRBD2
cdr3_nt: TGTGCCAGCAGGGGACTAGCGGGGACACTACAAGAGACCCAGTACTTC
cdr3_aa: CASRGLAGTLQETQYF

j_call: TRBJ1-1
clone_size: -
v_call: TRBV14
d_call: -
cdr3_nt: TGTGCCAGCAGCCAAGGGGGGACAACTTTGAACACTGAAGCTTTCTTT
cdr3_aa: CASSQGGTTLNTEAFF

j_call: TRBJ1-2
clone_size: -
v_call: TRBV2
d_call: -
cdr3_nt: TGTGCCAGCAGCTCTCAGGGGCGTTTGGGCTACACCTTC
cdr3_aa: CASSSQGRLGYTF

j_call: TRBJ1-6
clone_size: -
v_call: TRBV5-1
d_call: TRBD1
cdr3_nt: TGCGCCAGCAGCAGAGGGACAGGCCAGAGCTCCTATAATTCACCCCTCCACTTT
cdr3_aa: CASSRGTGQSSYNSPLHF

j_call: TRBJ1-6
clone_size: -
v_call: TRBV7-6
d_call: -
cdr3_nt: TGTGCCAGCAGTCGTCCCGCGGGGGCAGCTTCACCCCTCCACTTT
cdr3_aa: CASSRPAGAASPLHF

j_call: TRBJ1-2
clone_size: -
v_call: TRBV4-1
d_call: -
cdr3_nt: TGCGCCAGCAGCCAAGAAGGATCAGGGGAATCTGGCTACACCTTC
cdr3_aa: CASSQEGSGESGYTF

j_call: TRBJ1-3
clone_size: -
v_call: TRBV5-4
d_call: TRBD1
cdr3_nt: TGTGCCAGCAGCTTGGGGGCGACAGGGGGCGCGAGTAACACCATATATTTT
cdr3_aa: CASSLGATGGASNTIYF

j_call: TRBJ1-2
clone_size: -
v_call: TRBV6-6
d_call: -
cdr3_nt: TGTGCCAGCAGTTACTCCCGGGAGGCTGGCTACACCTTC
cdr3_aa: CASSYSREAGYTF

j_call: TRBJ1-5
clone_size: -
v_call: TRBV2
d_call: -
cdr3_nt: TGTGCCAGCAGTCCTGCCGAGCGGCAGCCCCAGCATTTT
cdr3_aa: CASSPAERQPQHF

j_call: TRBJ1-3
clone_size: -
v_call: TRBV6-5
d_call: TRBD1
cdr3_nt: TGTGCCAGCAGTAGACAGGGAATGTCTGGAAACACCATATATTTT
cdr3_aa: CASSRQGMSGNTIYF

j_call: TRBJ1-1
clone_size: once
v_call: TRBV11-2
d_call: -
cdr3_nt: TGTGCCAGCAGCTTCAGGGCAAATATGAACACTGAAGCTTTCTTT
cdr3_aa: CASSFRANMNTEAFF

j_call: TRBJ2-1
clone_size: -
v_call: TRBV5-1
d_call: TRBD2
cdr3_nt: TGCGCCAGCAGCTTCGGTGAACTAGCGGGGGGGCCCTCGCAGTTCTTC
cdr3_aa: CASSFGELAGGPSQFF

j_call: TRBJ1-2
clone_size: -
v_call: TRBV4-2
d_call: TRBD1
cdr3_nt: TGTGCCAGCAGCCAACCACTATGGGCGGACAGGGCTGGCTATGGCTACACCTTC
cdr3_aa: CASSQPLWADRAGYGYTF

j_call: TRBJ1-5
clone_size: -
v_call: TRBV2
d_call: TRBD1
cdr3_nt: TGTGCCAGCAGTGGCCGGACAGGGGGCAATCAGCCCCAGCATTTT
cdr3_aa: CASSGRTGGNQPQHF

j_call: TRBJ2-7
clone_size: -
v_call: TRBV9
d_call: -
cdr3_nt: TGTGCCAGCAGCGTAGCCGGACAGTTTAACTCCTACGAGCAGTACTTC
cdr3_aa: CASSVAGQFNSYEQYF

j_call: TRBJ2-5
clone_size: -
v_call: TRBV5-1
d_call: TRBD1
cdr3_nt: TGCGCCAGCAGCTGGACAGGGGGTGGAGAGACCCAGTACTTC
cdr3_aa: CASSWTGGGETQYF

j_call: TRBJ1-2
clone_size: -
v_call: TRBV25-1
d_call: TRBD1
cdr3_nt: TGTGCCAGCTTGACAGGGGACCACCTCCTTCGCTATGGCTACACCTTC
cdr3_aa: CASLTGDHLLRYGYTF